A selection of T cell receptor beta chains follows, all from one sample in a study of cytomegalovirus exposure and HLA in healthy donors. Profiled with immunoSEQ multiplex PCR; TCRdb holds only in-frame clones, not every one. Of 150,000 to 200,000 clones in the sample, roughly four fifths were seen once. What was sequenced was PBMCs. The receptors come from a woman aged 30 to 39 in good health and CMV-seropositive. Each CDR3 is given with its conserved first and last residue. A D gene is named only where the DNA matches it firmly. Clone size is not always given. Where it is, it says once, few, many or a class for expanded clones.

TGTGCCAGCTCATCTGGGGGGGGCACAGATACGCAGTATTTT | CASSSGGGTDTQYF | few | TRBV18 | TRBD2 | TRBJ2-3
TGTGCCAGCAGCACACAGGGGGCGAACACCGGGGAGCTGTTTTTT | CASSTQGANTGELFF | . | TRBV7-2 | TRBD1 | TRBJ2-2
TGCGCCAGCAGCCAACCCGGACAGGGGATTTTCTATAGCAATCAGCCCCAGCATTTT | CASSQPGQGIFYSNQPQHF | . | TRBV4-3 | TRBD1 | TRBJ1-5
TGTGCCAGCAGTTTGGACCCTAGGAGGATGGATTCACCCCTCCACTTT | CASSLDPRRMDSPLHF | . | TRBV6-5 | . | TRBJ1-6
TGTGCCAGCAGCTTGGGACAGGGGTTGATAACTAATGAAAAACTGTTTTTT | CASSLGQGLITNEKLFF | once | TRBV5-5 | TRBD1 | TRBJ1-4
TGTGCCACCAGCAGGGGCACAGGGGATCAAGAGACCCAGTACTTC | CATSRGTGDQETQYF | once | TRBV15 | TRBD1 | TRBJ2-5
TGTGCCAGCAGTGCCAAACAGGGAAAGTTTGGATCACCCCTCCACTTT | CASSAKQGKFGSPLHF | . | TRBV9 | . | TRBJ1-6
TGTGCCAGCAGCCTTAGACAGGGTCCTGCTGAAGCTTTCTTT | CASSLRQGPAEAFF | . | TRBV7-9 | TRBD1 | TRBJ1-1
TGTGCCAGCAGTCCCGGGACTAGGGAAGGGGAGACCCAGTACTTC | CASSPGTREGETQYF | . | TRBV6-1 | TRBD2 | TRBJ2-5
TGTGCCAGCAGTTACAGTCTAGCGTATTCCTACGAGCAGTACTTC | CASSYSLAYSYEQYF | . | TRBV6-5 | . | TRBJ2-7
TGTGCCAGCAGTGAACAGGGCATAAACTATGGCTACACCTTC | CASSEQGINYGYTF | . | TRBV2 | . | TRBJ1-2
TGCGCCAGCAGCTTGGAACGTGGGGACAGGGATCTGTTTTTT | CASSLERGDRDLFF | once | TRBV5-1 | TRBD1 | TRBJ1-4
TGTGCCAGCAGTGAACAAAACACCATATATTTT | CASSEQNTIYF | few | TRBV2 | . | TRBJ1-3
TGCGCCAGCAGCTTGGCACTCAGGGGCACTGAAGCTTTCTTT | CASSLALRGTEAFF | . | TRBV5-1 | . | TRBJ1-1
TGTGCCAGCAGCGAAACAGGGGTCGCGAACACCGGGGAGCTGTTTTTT | CASSETGVANTGELFF | few | TRBV9 | TRBD1 | TRBJ2-2
TGTGCCAGATCGAAGGACAGCTTCTTCTATGGCTACACCTTC | CARSKDSFFYGYTF | . | TRBV19 | . | TRBJ1-2
TGCGCCAGCAGCTTCTCTCCCGGGACAGGGAGTTCTGGGGCCAACGTCCTGACTTTC | CASSFSPGTGSSGANVLTF | . | TRBV5-1 | TRBD1 | TRBJ2-6
TGTGCCTGGAGTTACCAGGGGTATGCTTTCTTT | CAWSYQGYAFF | . | TRBV30 | . | TRBJ1-1
TGTGCCAGCAGCGTAATCGGTGGCACTGAAGCTTTCTTT | CASSVIGGTEAFF | . | TRBV9 | . | TRBJ1-1
TGCGCCAGCAGCGGACAGGGCCCAGAAGCTTTCTTT | CASSGQGPEAFF | few | TRBV4-3 | TRBD1 | TRBJ1-1
TGTGCCAGCAGTTACTCTGGCATTGGCTATGGCTACACCTTC | CASSYSGIGYGYTF | . | TRBV6-5 | . | TRBJ1-2
TGTGCCAGCTCACCAAGTCAGGAAATTGCGGGCACTGAAGCTTTCTTT | CASSPSQEIAGTEAFF | . | TRBV18 | . | TRBJ1-1
TGTGCCACATTGGGGGGACAGGTGAACACTGAAGCTTTCTTT | CATLGGQVNTEAFF | . | TRBV2 | TRBD1 | TRBJ1-1
TGTGCCGGCAGGGAAGGTGGGGCGAGTTCCTATGGCTACACCTTC | CAGREGGASSYGYTF | . | TRBV6-6 | . | TRBJ1-2
TGCGCCAGCAGCCAAGAGGGAGGCGCACTCGGTGAAAAACTGTTTTTT | CASSQEGGALGEKLFF | many | TRBV4-3 | . | TRBJ1-4
TGTGCCAGCAGCTTGCTACCGACAGGCTCGGACGAGCAGTACTTC | CASSLLPTGSDEQYF | . | TRBV5-5 | . | TRBJ2-7
TGTGCCAGCAGCCCCAAACTTCACTACAATGAGCAGTTCTTC | CASSPKLHYNEQFF | few | TRBV7-9 | . | TRBJ2-1
TGCGCCAGCAGCTTGGGTTACAGGGACGAGCAGTACTTC | CASSLGYRDEQYF | . | TRBV5-1 | . | TRBJ2-7
TGTGCCAGCAGCGACCGACAGCTCCAAGGCTACACCTTC | CASSDRQLQGYTF | . | TRBV9 | . | TRBJ1-2
TGTGCCAGCAGCTACGGGGGAAGCTCCTACGAGCAGTACTTC | CASSYGGSSYEQYF | once | TRBV7-9 | . | TRBJ2-7
TGTGCCAGCAGTGAAGCTGTGGTTGAACTGTTTTTT | CASSEAVVELFF | . | TRBV6-5 | . | TRBJ1-4
TGTGCCAGCAGTTACTCGCCGGGAATGATGAACACTGAAGCTTTCTTT | CASSYSPGMMNTEAFF | . | TRBV6-5 | . | TRBJ1-1
TGTGCCTGGCAGAATTCCGGGACAACTGGAAACACCATATATTTT | CAWQNSGTTGNTIYF | . | TRBV30 | . | TRBJ1-3
TGTGCCAGCAGTCCCACCGGACTCCCCCGATCCTACGAGCAGTACTTC | CASSPTGLPRSYEQYF | few | TRBV28 | . | TRBJ2-7
TGTGCCAGCAGCTTAGGGCAGGGAAGTTCACCCCTCCACTTT | CASSLGQGSSPLHF | . | TRBV5-4 | . | TRBJ1-6
TGCGCCAGCCGGGGTACCTACGAGCAGTACTTC | CASRGTYEQYF | few | TRBV5-1 | . | TRBJ2-7
TGCAGCGTTACCGGGACAGGGGGTGAAAAACTGTTTTTT | CSVTGTGGEKLFF | once | TRBV29-1 | TRBD1 | TRBJ1-4
TGCGCCAGCAGCCAAGATCTGGCAGGGGGTCAGCCCCAGCATTTT | CASSQDLAGGQPQHF | . | TRBV4-3 | TRBD1 | TRBJ1-5
TGTGCCAGCAGCCTCGACAGGGTGGGGGAGACCCAGTACTTC | CASSLDRVGETQYF | . | TRBV7-7 | TRBD1 | TRBJ2-5
TGTGCCAGCAGCTTAGAGCAACAGGATTACAATGAGCAGTTCTTC | CASSLEQQDYNEQFF | . | TRBV11-3 | . | TRBJ2-1
TGCGCCAGCAGCCATGGGCAGGGGCGATCCTACGAGCAGTACTTC | CASSHGQGRSYEQYF | . | TRBV4-3 | . | TRBJ2-7
TGTGCCAGTAGTATAGGGGACTACTATAGCAATCAGCCCCAGCATTTT | CASSIGDYYSNQPQHF | . | TRBV19 | . | TRBJ1-5
TGTGCCAGCAGCCATCAAGGACTGGCCATGCGTTCTGGGGCCAACGTCCTGACTTTC | CASSHQGLAMRSGANVLTF | . | TRBV14 | . | TRBJ2-6
TGTGCCAGTAGTACGGGGGACAGACCGTACGAGCAGTACTTC | CASSTGDRPYEQYF | . | TRBV19 | . | TRBJ2-7
TGCGCCAGCAGCTTGGATTACAGGGGGTATGAAAAACTGTTTTTT | CASSLDYRGYEKLFF | . | TRBV5-1 | TRBD1 | TRBJ1-4
TGTGCCACCAGCAGAGACACAGGGGGCTATGGCTACACCTTC | CATSRDTGGYGYTF | . | TRBV15 | TRBD1 | TRBJ1-2
TGTGCTAGTGGTGACGATACAGGGGGCAAAAAGCCCCAGCATTTT | CASGDDTGGKKPQHF | . | TRBV12-5 | TRBD1 | TRBJ1-5
TGTGCCAGCAGTGAACCTGGGCAGATTTATGGCTACACCTTC | CASSEPGQIYGYTF | . | TRBV25-1 | . | TRBJ1-2
TGTGCCACCAGCAGAGATCCATCGGGCGGGGGCGCGACAGATACGCAGTATTTT | CATSRDPSGGGATDTQYF | . | TRBV15 | . | TRBJ2-3
TGTGCCAGCAGCGTTACCCAGACTAGCTACAATGAGCAGTTCTTC | CASSVTQTSYNEQFF | . | TRBV5-6 | . | TRBJ2-1
TGTGCCAGCAGCTCGGACGGATCCAGGGCCGTAACTATGGGCTACACCTTC | CASSSDGSRAVTMGYTF | . | TRBV7-2 | . | TRBJ1-2
TGTGCCAGCAGCTCCGGGACAGCAAATAACTATGGCTACACCTTC | CASSSGTANNYGYTF | . | TRBV7-9 | TRBD1 | TRBJ1-2